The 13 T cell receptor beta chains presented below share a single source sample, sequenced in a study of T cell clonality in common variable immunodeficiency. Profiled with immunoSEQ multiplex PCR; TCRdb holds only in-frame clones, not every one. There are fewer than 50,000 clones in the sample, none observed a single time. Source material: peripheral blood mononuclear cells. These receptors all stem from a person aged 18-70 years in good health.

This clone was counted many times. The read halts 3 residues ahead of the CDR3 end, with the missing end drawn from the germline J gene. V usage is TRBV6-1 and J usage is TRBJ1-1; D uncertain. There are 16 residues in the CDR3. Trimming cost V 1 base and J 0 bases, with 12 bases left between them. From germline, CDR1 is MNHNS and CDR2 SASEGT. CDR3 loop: CASSEGVVRMNTEAFF. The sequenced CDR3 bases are TGTGCCAGCAGTGAAGGTGTGGTCAGGATGAACACTGAA.

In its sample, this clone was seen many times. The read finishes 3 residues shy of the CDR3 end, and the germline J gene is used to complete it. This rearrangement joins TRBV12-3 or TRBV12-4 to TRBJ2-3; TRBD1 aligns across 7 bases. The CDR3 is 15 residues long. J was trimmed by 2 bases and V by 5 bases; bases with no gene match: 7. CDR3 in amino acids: CASSNRGLDTDTQYF. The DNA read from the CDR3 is TGTGCCAGCAGTAATAGGGGGCTGGACACAGATACG.

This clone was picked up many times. The CDR3: CSARKGRGWLAAYNEQFF. The sequenced part of the CDR3 DNA is TGCAGTGCTAGAAAGGGACGAGGGTGGCTAGCGGCTTACAATGAG. The J gene is TRBJ2-1, the V gene TRBV20-1, with 7 nucleotides matching TRBD2. Read sequence stops 3 residues before the CDR3 end, and the germline J gene provides the missing end. V lost 2 bases, J lost 4 bases, and 17 bases stayed unmatched. Looked up from germline, CDR1 is DFQATT and CDR2 is SNEGSKA (reference sequence). There are 18 residues in the CDR3.

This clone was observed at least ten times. CDR3 sequence: CASSEGTGGPGWTEAFF. Partial CDR3 DNA: TGTGCCAGCAGTGAAGGGACAGGGGGCCCAGGGTGGACTGAA. V usage is TRBV6-1 and J usage is TRBJ1-1; 11 bases match TRBD1. The read stops 3 residues short of the end of the CDR3; the missing end is completed from the germline J gene. Germline V gives CDR1 MNHNS, CDR2 SASEGT. V shed 1 base and J 5 bases; nucleotides not matched to a gene: 9. This CDR3 is built from 17 residues.

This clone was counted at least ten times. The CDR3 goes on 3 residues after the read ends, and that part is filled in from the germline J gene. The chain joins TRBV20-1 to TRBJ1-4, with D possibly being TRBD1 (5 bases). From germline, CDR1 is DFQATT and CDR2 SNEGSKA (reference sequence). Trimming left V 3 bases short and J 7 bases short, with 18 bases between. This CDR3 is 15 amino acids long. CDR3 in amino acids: CSARSPDTSGEKLFF. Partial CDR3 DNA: TGCAGTGCTAGGTCCCCGGACACTTCGGGTGAAAAA.

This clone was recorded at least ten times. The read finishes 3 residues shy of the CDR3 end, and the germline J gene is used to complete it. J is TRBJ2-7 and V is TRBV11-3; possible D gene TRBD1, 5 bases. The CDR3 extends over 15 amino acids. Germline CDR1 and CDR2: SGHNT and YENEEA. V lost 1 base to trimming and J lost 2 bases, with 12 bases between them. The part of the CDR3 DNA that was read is TGTGCCAGCAGCTTAGTAGGCCAGGGAACCTACGAG. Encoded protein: CASSLVGQGTYE. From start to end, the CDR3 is CASSLVGQGTYEQYF.

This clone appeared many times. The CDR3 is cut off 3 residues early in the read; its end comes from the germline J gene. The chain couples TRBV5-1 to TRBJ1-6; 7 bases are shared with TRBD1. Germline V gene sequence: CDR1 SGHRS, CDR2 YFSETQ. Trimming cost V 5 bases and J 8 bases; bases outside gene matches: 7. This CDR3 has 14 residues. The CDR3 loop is CASRKGAPDSPLHF. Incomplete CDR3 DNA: TGCGCCAGCAGAAAGGGGGCGCCGGATTCACCC.

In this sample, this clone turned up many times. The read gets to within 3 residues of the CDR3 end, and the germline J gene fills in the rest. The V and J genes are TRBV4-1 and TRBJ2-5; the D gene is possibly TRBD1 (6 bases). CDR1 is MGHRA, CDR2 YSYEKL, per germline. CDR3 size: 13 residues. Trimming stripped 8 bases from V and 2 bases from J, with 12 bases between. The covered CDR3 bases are TGCGCCAGCGCGCAAGGACAGCAAGAGACC. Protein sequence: CASAQGQQET. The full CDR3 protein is CASAQGQQETQYF.

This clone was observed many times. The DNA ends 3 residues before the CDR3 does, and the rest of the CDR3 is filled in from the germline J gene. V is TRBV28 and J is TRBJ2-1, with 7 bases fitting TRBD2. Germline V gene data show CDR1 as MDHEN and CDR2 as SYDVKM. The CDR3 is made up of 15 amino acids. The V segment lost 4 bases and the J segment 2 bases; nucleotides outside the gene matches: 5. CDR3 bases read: TGTGCCAGCAGTTCCGGGGGAGGGACCTACAATGAG. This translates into CASSSGGGTYNE. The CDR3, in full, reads CASSSGGGTYNEQFF.

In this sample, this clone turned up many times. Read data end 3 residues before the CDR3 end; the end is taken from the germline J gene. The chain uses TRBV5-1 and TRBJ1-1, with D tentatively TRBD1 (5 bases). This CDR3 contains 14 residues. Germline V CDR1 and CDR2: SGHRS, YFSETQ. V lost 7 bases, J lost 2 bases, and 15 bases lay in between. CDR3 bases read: TGCGCCAGCGGCACTCAGGGCTTAAACACTGAA. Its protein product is CASGTQGLNTE. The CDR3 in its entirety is CASGTQGLNTEAFF.

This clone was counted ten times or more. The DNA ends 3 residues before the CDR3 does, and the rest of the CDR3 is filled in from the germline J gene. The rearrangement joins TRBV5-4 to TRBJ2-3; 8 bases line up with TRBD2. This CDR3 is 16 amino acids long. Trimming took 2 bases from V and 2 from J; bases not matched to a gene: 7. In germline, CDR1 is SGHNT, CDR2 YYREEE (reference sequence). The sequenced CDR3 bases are TGTGCCAGCAGCTTTCGACTAGCGCCGAACACAGATACG. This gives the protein CASSFRLAPNTDT. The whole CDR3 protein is CASSFRLAPNTDTQYF.

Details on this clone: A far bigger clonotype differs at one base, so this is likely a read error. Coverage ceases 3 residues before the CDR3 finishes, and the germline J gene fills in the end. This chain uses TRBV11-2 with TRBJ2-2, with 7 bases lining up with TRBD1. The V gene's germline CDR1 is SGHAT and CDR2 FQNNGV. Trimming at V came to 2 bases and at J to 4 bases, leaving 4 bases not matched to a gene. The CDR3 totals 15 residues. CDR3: CASSLRQGGTGELFF. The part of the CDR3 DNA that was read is TGTGCCAGCAGCTTACGACAGGGTGGCACCGGGGAG.

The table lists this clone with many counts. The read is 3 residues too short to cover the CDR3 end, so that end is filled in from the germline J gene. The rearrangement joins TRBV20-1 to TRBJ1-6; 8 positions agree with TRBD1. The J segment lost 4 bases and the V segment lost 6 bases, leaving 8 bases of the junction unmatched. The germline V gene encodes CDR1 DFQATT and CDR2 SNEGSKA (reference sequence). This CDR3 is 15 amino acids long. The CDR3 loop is CSARQGLGYNSPLHF. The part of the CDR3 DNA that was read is TGCAGTGCGAGACAGGGGTTGGGGTATAATTCACCC.